This TCR beta chain was profiled in a study of beta chain features in type 1 diabetes. General study results and limits: Small HLA sub-analyses could not settle whether HLA shapes TCRB rearrangement.

On this clone: Its antigen is undetermined.

Germline V gene data show CDR1 as SGDLS and CDR2 as YYNGEE. Trimming at V came to 0 bases and at J to 0 bases, leaving 2 bases not matched to a gene. The CDR3 has 17 amino acids. CD4+ naive, central memory, regulatory and stem cell-like memory subsets were isolated by sorting on CD45RO/CCR7/CD25/CD127/CD95/CD27. Purities in excess of 98% were seen in all sorted populations. The study reverse transcribed the entire isolated RNA, so it sequenced expressed TCRB transcripts. The data were produced by immunoSEQ multiplex PCR, yet TCRdb's version contains in-frame clones alone and is incomplete. The sample comprises over 500,000 clones, around 15% of which are singletons, and around 0.1% rests with the top ten.

The gene calls are TRBV9 and TRBJ2-5, with 13 nucleotides matching TRBD2. This sequence originates from a man between 18 and 29 years old in good health. Sequencing used naive CD4+ T cells from blood. The CDR3 DNA is TGTGCCAGCAGCGTAGGGACTAGCGGGAGCCACCAAGAGACCCAGTACTTC. Translating gives CASSVGTSGSHQETQYF.